Below are 4 T cell receptor beta chains sequenced from a single sample in a study of cytomegalovirus exposure and HLA in healthy donors. The PCR was carried out with 60 Vbeta primers and 13 Jbeta primers. The protocol was immunoSEQ multiplex PCR, while the TCRdb copy is restricted to in-frame clones and leaves out a portion. The repertoire holds about 120,000 clones, with 75% as singletons. The sequenced material came from PBMCs. These receptors were taken from a young woman in good health and CMV-seronegative.

This clone was observed a few times. The rearrangement uses TRBV29-1 and TRBJ2-7, with D unclear. Germline V gene data show CDR1 as SQVTM and CDR2 as ANQGSEA. The CDR3 extends over 14 amino acids. V lost 6 bases and J lost 3, with 18 bases in between. In nucleotides, the CDR3 is TGCAGCGTCACAAAAGACACGGCAGGCTACGAGCAGTACTTC. Protein sequence: CSVTKDTAGYEQYF.

The chain is built from TRBV6-5 and TRBJ2-1; D may be TRBD2 (7 bases). Germline V gene sequence: CDR1 MNHEY, CDR2 SVGAGI. Trimming shortened V by 7 bases and J by 10 bases, and 17 bases separated the two germline ends. The CDR3 length is 13 residues. CDR3 residues: CASNHLQGGEQFF. The CDR3, as DNA: TGTGCCAGCAACCACTTACAGGGAGGGGAGCAGTTCTTC.

The CDR3 spells CASSLGGGSEKLFF. The CDR3 nucleotides are TGTGCCAGCAGTTTAGGGGGCGGGAGTGAAAAACTGTTTTTT. The V call is TRBV28, the J call TRBJ1-4; D possibly corresponds to TRBD1 (6 bases). Trimming removed 2 bases from V and 7 bases from J, with 11 bases in between. The length of the CDR3 is 14 residues. Germline lookup yields CDR1 MDHEN and CDR2 SYDVKM.

The chain has TRBV28 and TRBJ1-2, with D possibly being TRBD1 (6 bases). Germline V gene lookup returns CDR1 MDHEN and CDR2 SYDVKM. The V and J ends lost 8 bases and 4 bases respectively, with 8 bases between them. The CDR3 contains 11 residues. CDR3: CASSGVYGYTF. The CDR3 DNA is TGTGCCAGCTCAGGGGTCTATGGCTACACCTTC.